These 8 T cell receptor beta chains were all obtained from the same sample, sequenced in a study of tumor-infiltrating lymphocytes in primary liver carcinoma. TCR beta cDNA was reverse-transcribed from approximately 0.45 ug of total RNA. The reaction used a constant-region primer and ProtoScript II reverse transcriptase. Researchers made the TCR beta libraries by running three nested multiplex PCR rounds with slightly modified ARM-PCR. TRBV1-TRBV30 forward and Cbeta reverse primers drove the first two roughly 10-cycle rounds. TCRdb reanalysed the multiplex PCR reads using MiXCR and keeps one entry per CDR3 protein. The table shows 310,000 or so distinct CDR3 sequences, with approximately 64% occurring only once. The blood RNA (from unsorted whole blood) was obtained, and germline DNA was also extracted. Sequencing used peripheral blood. These receptor sequences come from a man aged 40-49 years with primary liver carcinoma and hepatitis B virus infection.

The chain is built from TRBV5-1 and TRBJ2-7; 10 bases line up with TRBD2. V shed 4 bases and J 12 bases; nucleotides not matched to a gene: 16. The CDR3 length is 15 residues. Germline values: CDR1 SGHRS, CDR2 YFSETQ. The CDR3 coding sequence is TGCGCCAGCAGCGCAACTACCGGGACTAGCGCTGTAGTGTACTTC. This codes for CASSATTGTSAVVYF.

The table lists this clonotype with a count of one. A read error may be the cause here, since a much bigger clone is one base away. The chain employs TRBV10-3 and TRBJ2-7; D call uncertain. The CDR3 extends over 11 amino acids. Germline V lookup: CDR1 ENHRY, CDR2 SYGVKD. The DNA for the CDR3 is TGTACCATAAGTTCGTCCTACGAGCAGTACTTC. Protein product: CTISSSYEQYF.

As regards this clonotype: This CDR3 is missing its conserved last phenylalanine or tryptophan, likely due to a read error. The genes are TRBV12-3 or TRBV12-4 and TRBJ2-6, with D unclear. Trimming left V 7 bases short and J 0 bases short, with 10 bases between. The CDR3 covers 15 residues. The CDR3 nucleotides are TGTGCCAGCACCCTCTCCCACTCTGGGGCCAACGTCCTGACTCTC. It codes for CASTLSHSGANVLTL.

This chain joins TRBV11-3 and TRBJ2-1; either TRBD1 or TRBD2 may supply D (5 bases each). V lost 5 bases, J lost 8 bases, and 19 bases lay in between. The CDR3 runs to 15 residues. Germline lookup yields CDR1 SGHNT and CDR2 YENEEA. In DNA form, the CDR3 reads TGTGCCAGCAGCCGTATCTCACGGGACGTCCATGAGCAGTTCTTC. Translating gives CASSRISRDVHEQFF.

The rearrangement joins TRBV20-1 to TRBJ2-7, with D possibly being TRBD2 (5 bases). The CDR3 has 13 residues. The V end was cut by 5 bases, the J end by 2 bases, with 13 bases between. Germline CDR1 reads DFQATT; CDR2 reads SNEGSKA (reference sequence). The CDR3 is CSAQKDSTYEQYF. The CDR3 region has the DNA TGCAGTGCTCAGAAGGACTCGACCTACGAGCAGTACTTC.

About this clonotype itself: The junction departs from the called germline gene at one end, perhaps through a read error. The CDR3 sequence is CVSSLGTPNTEAFF. CDR3 nucleotide sequence: TGTGTCAGCAGTCTTGGGACCCCGAACACTGAAGCTTTCTTT. V is TRBV28 and J is TRBJ1-1, with D perhaps matching TRBD1 (5 bases). CDR1 and CDR2 from the germline V gene are MDHEN and SYDVKM. The CDR3 sequence is 14 residues long. The whole variable domain, remainder taken from reference TRBV28 and TRBJ1-1, is DVKVTQSSRYLVKRTGEKVFLECVQDMDHENMFWYRQDPGLGLRLIYFSYDVKMKEKGDIPEGYSVSREKKERFSLILESASTNQTSMYLCVSSLGTPNTEAFFGQGTRLTVV.

As concerns this clonotype: This sequence may be a read error, since a much larger clone differs from it by one base. This rearrangement joins TRBV6-1 to TRBJ2-5; D possibly corresponds to TRBD2 (5 bases). Germline assignment: CDR1 MNHNS and CDR2 SASEGT. This CDR3 region has 12 residues. CDR3 DNA: TGTGCCAGCACTCCTAACGGGGAGATCCAGTACTTC. The encoded protein is CASTPNGEIQYF.

This clonotype occurred many times. V gene TRBV6-2 or TRBV6-3 combines with J gene TRBJ1-5; TRBD1 matches 8 bases. The junction had 17 bases not matched to a gene; V was cut back by 5 bases and J by 2 bases. Per germline, CDR1 MNHEY and CDR2 SVGEGT. CDR3 length equals 19 residues. The CDR3 is CASSRTSGGPFEGNQPQHF. Here the CDR3 DNA reads TGTGCCAGCAGTAGAACCTCAGGGGGCCCATTCGAGGGCAATCAGCCCCAGCATTTT.